This TCR beta chain was recovered during a study of OX40 agonist ivuxolimab in advanced cancers. Study-wide results and limits: On average, CD8+ T cells had more expanded clones than CD4+.

The CDR3 runs to 15 residues. CDR1 is KGHSY and CDR2 is FQNENV in the germline V gene. The V gene lost 0 bases and the J gene lost 4 bases, with 12 bases spanning the gap. Worth noting for this clone: Antigen unknown.

Method: immunoSEQ multiplex PCR; TCRdb's copy keeps in-frame clones and lacks some. The sample carries more than 80,000 clones, roughly nine tenths recorded once. Sequencing was performed on CD4+ or CD8+ T cells sorted from blood, taken in a trial of the OX40 agonist ivuxolimab. The TCR comes from an adult with an advanced solid tumor such as melanoma, head and neck, liver or kidney cancer. This chain connects TRBV16 to TRBJ1-2, with D maybe TRBD1 (5 bases). DNA of the CDR3: TGTGCCAGCAGCCAATCATTTTCAGGGAGCTATGGCTACACCTTC. Protein product: CASSQSFSGSYGYTF.